These T cell receptor beta chains were read from a single sample in a study of OX40 agonist ivuxolimab in advanced cancers. Measured with immunoSEQ multiplex PCR; TCRdb has only the in-frame clones, and not every one. There are about 72,000 clones in the sample; 88% occur only once, and about 1% lies in the top ten. The source material was CD4+ or CD8+ T cells sorted from blood, sampled in a trial of the OX40 agonist ivuxolimab. The receptors come from an adult with an advanced solid tumor such as melanoma, head and neck, liver or kidney cancer. The CDR3 runs from the conserved cysteine through the conserved F or W. A D gene is named only where the DNA matches it firmly. Where a row states a size, it is once, few, many or the class of an expanded clone; other rows omit it.

>16|TRBD2|-|TRBV18|TRBJ2-4
CASSQSTSDTSGIQYF
TGTGCCAGCTCACAGTCGACTAGCGATACCTCGGGGATTCAGTACTTC
>16|-|-|TRBV4-1|TRBJ1-5
CASSQSGGVRNQPQHF
TGCGCCAGCAGCCAGTCGGGGGGTGTGCGCAATCAGCCCCAGCATTTT
>17|-|-|TRBV18|TRBJ1-6
CASSPGQDRKWDSPLHF
TGTGCCAGCTCCCCTGGGCAGGACAGAAAATGGGATTCACCCCTCCACTTT
>14|-|-|TRBV5-1|TRBJ2-5
CASSPTGAQETQYF
TGCGCCAGCAGCCCCACTGGGGCCCAAGAGACCCAGTACTTC
>16|-|-|TRBV11-3|TRBJ2-7
CASSSNGGGSSYEQYF
TGTGCCAGCAGCTCGAACGGGGGCGGGTCATCCTACGAGCAGTACTTC
>16|-|-|TRBV7-9|TRBJ1-2
CASSLVPGAVSYGYTF
TGTGCCAGCAGCTTAGTTCCGGGGGCGGTCTCCTATGGCTACACCTTC
>15|-|once|TRBV28|TRBJ2-1
CASTNAMAGLNEQFF
TGTGCCAGCACCAACGCGATGGCGGGACTCAATGAGCAGTTCTTC
>15|-|-|TRBV18|TRBJ2-3
CASSMRGDEADTQYF
TGTGCCAGCTCAATGAGAGGGGATGAAGCAGATACGCAGTATTTT
>14|-|-|TRBV27|TRBJ2-7
CASSLSRQSYEQYF
TGTGCCAGCAGTTTATCGAGGCAGTCGTACGAGCAGTACTTC
>14|-|-|TRBV11-3|TRBJ1-1
CASSLGWLSAEAFF
TGTGCCAGCAGCTTAGGGTGGTTAAGCGCTGAAGCTTTCTTT
>14|TRBD1|-|TRBV12-5|TRBJ1-2
CASGTGTGAYGYTF
TGTGCTAGTGGTACCGGGACAGGGGCCTATGGCTACACCTTC
>13|-|-|TRBV7-2|TRBJ2-7
CASSPRDTYEQYF
TGTGCCAGCAGCCCAAGGGACACCTACGAGCAGTACTTC
>12|-|-|TRBV6-5|TRBJ1-5
CASKQGNQPQHF
TGTGCCAGCAAACAGGGTAATCAGCCCCAGCATTTT
>12|TRBD1|-|TRBV11-3|TRBJ1-2
CASSQPGQGHTF
TGTGCCAGCAGCCAGCCGGGACAGGGCCACACCTTC
>13|TRBD1|once|TRBV19|TRBJ2-7
CASRGQGGDEQYF
TGTGCCAGTAGAGGACAGGGGGGGGACGAGCAGTACTTC
>19|TRBD2|-|TRBV5-1|TRBJ2-3
CASSPPTSGTPLHTDTQYF
TGCGCCAGCAGCCCCCCGACTAGCGGCACACCCTTACACACAGATACGCAGTATTTT
>13|-|-|TRBV9|TRBJ1-1
CASSRTGNTEAFF
TGTGCCAGCAGCAGAACTGGTAACACTGAAGCTTTCTTT
>14|TRBD2|-|TRBV7-2|TRBJ2-3
CASSSGGNTDTQYF
TGTGCCAGCAGTAGCGGGGGGAACACAGATACGCAGTATTTT
>11|-|once|TRBV20-1|TRBJ1-2
CSARDYTDLAF
TGCAGTGCTAGAGATTATACGGACCTTGCCTTC
>18|-|-|TRBV19|TRBJ1-5
CASSIVMSGPTSNQPQHF
TGTGCCAGTAGTATAGTTATGTCGGGGCCAACTTCTAATCAGCCCCAGCATTTT
>15|-|-|TRBV9|TRBJ2-5
CASSPRHRVEETQYF
TGTGCCAGCAGCCCTCGACACAGGGTTGAAGAGACCCAGTACTTC
>17|TRBD2|-|TRBV5-5|TRBJ2-7
CASSMPITSGRSPEQYF
TGTGCCAGCAGCATGCCGATTACTAGCGGGAGAAGTCCCGAGCAGTACTTC
>15|TRBD2|-|TRBV7-6|TRBJ2-7
CASSLNPAGGGEQYF
TGTGCCAGCAGCTTAAATCCAGCGGGAGGTGGCGAGCAGTACTTC
>17|-|-|TRBV27|TRBJ2-2
CASSSFLRGRGTGELFF
TGTGCCAGCAGCTCCTTTTTGAGAGGGCGAGGTACCGGGGAGCTGTTTTTT
>13|-|-|TRBV10-3|TRBJ1-1
CAISYGVDTEAFF
TGTGCCATCAGTTATGGGGTTGACACTGAAGCTTTCTTT
>13|-|-|TRBV6-1|TRBJ2-5
CASTDKGDETQYF
TGTGCCAGCACGGATAAAGGGGACGAGACCCAGTACTTC
>17|TRBD1|once|TRBV23-1|TRBJ1-5
CASSHRGQGGINQPQHF
TGCGCCAGCAGTCATCGGGGACAGGGGGGGATCAATCAGCCCCAGCATTTT
>14|-|-|TRBV6-6|TRBJ1-5
CASSPTIGNQPQHF
TGTGCCAGCAGCCCCACCATAGGCAATCAGCCCCAGCATTTT
>14|TRBD1|-|TRBV27|TRBJ1-1
CASSAGQGNTEAFF
TGTGCCAGCAGTGCGGGACAGGGCAACACTGAAGCTTTCTTT
>15|TRBD1|once|TRBV10-3|TRBJ2-7
CAIRDRDSNDNEQYF
TGTGCCATCAGGGACCGGGACAGTAATGACAACGAGCAGTACTTC
>16|TRBD2|few|TRBV5-1|TRBJ2-2
CASSYLAGGDTGELFF
TGCGCCAGCAGCTACCTAGCGGGAGGGGACACCGGGGAGCTGTTTTTT
>15|-|once|TRBV5-1|TRBJ1-2
CASSLGSGPLYGYTF
TGCGCCAGCAGCTTGGGATCCGGGCCCCTCTATGGCTACACCTTC
>16|-|-|TRBV4-2|TRBJ2-7
CASSQAPGDTFYEQYF
TGTGCCAGCAGCCAAGCCCCCGGGGACACTTTCTACGAGCAGTACTTC
>11|-|-|TRBV1|TRBJ1-1
CTRRRGTEAFF
TGCACCCGTCGTAGGGGGACTGAAGCTTTCTTT
>15|-|-|TRBV7-2|TRBJ2-3
CASSLGRSGQDTQYF
TGTGCCAGCAGCTTAGGGAGGTCTGGACAAGATACGCAGTATTTT
>17|TRBD2|-|TRBV11-2|TRBJ2-1
CASSLDPLAGGHNEQFF
TGTGCCAGCAGCTTAGACCCGCTAGCGGGGGGCCACAATGAGCAGTTCTTC
>12|TRBD1|once|TRBV28|TRBJ1-5
CASNRGAQPQHF
TGTGCCAGCAACAGGGGTGCTCAGCCCCAGCATTTT
>15|TRBD2|-|TRBV5-8|TRBJ2-3
CASKPRLARTDTQYF
TGTGCCAGCAAACCTCGACTAGCTAGGACGGATACGCAGTATTTT
>15|TRBD1|-|TRBV19|TRBJ1-5
CASSIGGQGGQPQHF
TGTGCCAGTAGTATAGGAGGGCAGGGGGGTCAGCCCCAGCATTTT
>11|-|-|TRBV28|TRBJ1-1
CASSQNTEAFF
TGTGCCAGCAGTCAGAACACTGAAGCTTTCTTT
>13|TRBD1|-|TRBV27|TRBJ1-1
CASRRTGGSEAFF
TGTGCCAGCAGACGAACAGGGGGATCTGAAGCTTTCTTT
>16|-|-|TRBV2|TRBJ1-4
CASSVGSRWANEKLFF
TGTGCCAGCAGTGTGGGCAGCCGGTGGGCTAATGAAAAACTGTTTTTT
>14|-|-|TRBV2|TRBJ2-7
CASVYGASSYEQYF
TGTGCCAGCGTCTACGGGGCAAGCTCCTACGAGCAGTACTTC
>16|-|-|TRBV18|TRBJ1-4
CASSPSGVAANEKLFF
TGTGCCAGCTCACCTTCGGGGGTGGCAGCTAATGAAAAACTGTTTTTT
>13|-|-|TRBV7-2|TRBJ2-1
CASSLSQYNEQFF
TGTGCCAGCAGCTTGTCCCAGTACAATGAGCAGTTCTTC
>14|-|-|TRBV4-2|TRBJ1-1
CASSAGQSNTEAFF
TGTGCCAGCAGCGCGGGACAATCGAACACTGAAGCTTTCTTT
>12|-|-|TRBV7-2|TRBJ2-5
CASSLVRETQYF
TGTGCCAGCAGCTTAGTTAGAGAGACCCAGTACTTC
>16|TRBD2|-|TRBV7-8|TRBJ2-2
CASSLGLAGLAGELFF
TGTGCCAGCAGCCTCGGACTAGCGGGACTAGCGGGGGAGCTGTTTTTT
>14|-|once|TRBV7-9|TRBJ2-1
CASSLVSADNEQFF
TGTGCCAGCAGCTTAGTGTCAGCCGACAATGAGCAGTTCTTC
>13|-|-|TRBV6-1|TRBJ1-2
CASSDSVPTGYTF
TGTGCCAGCAGTGATTCCGTCCCGACCGGCTACACCTTC
>14|-|-|TRBV18|TRBJ2-1
CASLRESSYNEQFF
TGTGCCAGCTTAAGGGAAAGCTCCTACAATGAGCAGTTCTTC
>14|-|-|TRBV11-3|TRBJ1-2
CASSLEGHKDGYTF
TGTGCCAGCAGCTTGGAAGGGCACAAGGATGGCTACACCTTC